The 28 T cell receptor beta chains below were found in one sample sequenced in a study of T cells in Graves' hyperthyroidism and ophthalmopathy. The TCR beta CDR3 regions underwent amplification using RNA transcripts as the source. First-round RT-PCR of the TCR CDR3 relied on the HTBI primer set. MiXCR, applied by TCRdb to the multiplex PCR reads, yields one record per CDR3 protein. The sample yields about 840,000 distinct CDR3 sequences, over 35% seen once. Source material: blood. These receptors were obtained from a man younger than 30 with Graves' hyperthyroidism.

This clonotype has a count of ten or more. The rearrangement uses TRBV29-1 and TRBJ2-7, with 9 nucleotides matching TRBD1. Germline assignment: CDR1 SQVTM and CDR2 ANQGSEA. The CDR3 runs 12 residues. Germline trimming cut 8 bases from V and 3 bases from J; bases unmatched to any gene: 5. This CDR3 is CSTKTGGYEQYF. The CDR3 DNA follows: TGCAGCACTAAGACAGGGGGCTACGAGCAGTACTTC.

The J gene is TRBJ1-5, the V gene TRBV2, with D uncertain. The length of the CDR3 is 14 residues. From germline, CDR1 is SNHLY and CDR2 FYNNEI. The V gene lost 7 bases and the J gene lost 0 bases, with 10 bases spanning the gap. This chain's CDR3 is CASNSVHSNQPQHF. The CDR3 DNA follows: TGTGCCAGCAACAGCGTTCATAGCAATCAGCCCCAGCATTTT.

This clonotype showed up many times. The chain is built from TRBV11-3 and TRBJ2-7; possible D gene TRBD2, 6 bases. In germline, CDR1 is SGHNT, CDR2 YENEEA. This CDR3 has 15 residues. Trimming left V 0 bases short and J 1 base short, with 10 bases between. CDR3 in amino acids: CASSLELALSYEQYF. Written as DNA, the CDR3 is TGTGCCAGCAGCTTAGAGCTAGCGCTTTCCTACGAGCAGTACTTC.

This chain joins TRBV9 and TRBJ2-7; 9 positions match TRBD1. V lost 5 bases to trimming and J lost 4 bases; unmatched junction nucleotides: 7. The V gene's germline CDR1 is SGDLS and CDR2 YYNGEE. This CDR3 is 14 amino acids long. DNA of the CDR3: TGTGCCAGCAGGGGGAACAGGGGGCTGTACGAGCAGTACTTC. Translated, it gives CASRGNRGLYEQYF.

This clonotype came up many times. This chain uses TRBV19 with TRBJ1-5; D remains unclear. Per germline, CDR1 LNHDA and CDR2 SQIVND (reference sequence). CDR3 length: 14 amino acids. The CDR3 reads CASRSGRKDQPQHF. The DNA for the CDR3 is TGTGCTTCTCGATCGGGCAGGAAAGATCAGCCCCAGCATTTT. The full variable domain, with the rest looked up from reference TRBV19 and TRBJ1-5, is DGGITQSPKYLFRKEGQNVTLSCEQNLNHDAMYWYRQDPGQGLRLIYYSQIVNDFQKGDIAEGYSVSREKKESFPLTVTSAQKNPTAFYLCASRSGRKDQPQHFGDGTRLSIL.

This clonotype showed up just once. The chain couples TRBV28 to TRBJ1-1, with D perhaps matching TRBD1 (5 bases). Trimming removed 4 bases at V and 5 bases at J, with 11 bases between. There are 13 residues in the CDR3. In germline, CDR1 is MDHEN, CDR2 SYDVKM. CDR3 region: CASSSGSRTEAFF. For the CDR3, the DNA is TGTGCCAGCAGTTCAGGGTCGCGAACTGAAGCTTTCTTT.

The chain links TRBV10-3 to TRBJ1-6; D is perhaps TRBD1 (6 bases). Germline-derived CDR1 and CDR2 are ENHRY and SYGVKD. The CDR3 is 12 amino acids. Trimming left V 8 bases short and J 5 bases short, with 7 bases between. CDR3 coding DNA: TGTGCCATCGCAGGGGATAATTCACCCCTCCACTTT. Its translation: CAIAGDNSPLHF.

This clonotype was counted many times. This sequence joins TRBV29-1 and TRBJ2-5; 7 bases are shared with TRBD2. Germline V lookup: CDR1 SQVTM, CDR2 ANQGSEA. Trimming took 4 bases from V and 1 from J; bases not matched to a gene: 6. The CDR3 loop spans 14 amino acids. CDR3: CSVGEGSSQETQYF. CDR3 bases: TGCAGCGTTGGGGAGGGGAGCAGCCAAGAGACCCAGTACTTC.

This chain connects TRBV29-1 to TRBJ1-1, with 8 bases lining up with TRBD1. The CDR3 spans 13 residues. Germline V CDR1 and CDR2: SQVTM, ANQGSEA. Trimming cost V 4 bases and J 6 bases; bases outside gene matches: 7. CDR3 region: CSVGRQGIPEAFF. CDR3 DNA: TGCAGCGTTGGGAGACAGGGGATCCCTGAAGCTTTCTTT.

This clonotype was counted once. A single base separates this from a much larger clone, so it may be a read error. The chain carries TRBV19 and TRBJ1-1; possibly TRBD1 for D (6 bases). This CDR3 region has 16 residues. The germline V gene has CDR1 LNHDA and CDR2 SQIVND (reference sequence). CDR3 in DNA: TGTGCCAGTGGTATCGGGGGGGCTCGGACGAACACTGAAGCTTTCTTT. It yields the protein CASGIGGARTNTEAFF.

CDR3 DNA: TGCAGTGCTCCATTGTTTGGGGGACCCGAAGCTTTCTTT. It yields the protein CSAPLFGGPEAFF. The chain recombines TRBV20-1 with TRBJ1-1, with D possibly matching TRBD1 (5 bases). This CDR3 comprises 13 residues. Trimming removed 5 bases at V and 8 bases at J, with 18 bases between. Germline values: CDR1 DFQATT, CDR2 SNEGSKA (reference sequence).

The gene calls are TRBV7-8 and TRBJ2-7; D gene unclear. This CDR3 spans 14 amino acids. V was shortened by 3 bases and J by 0 bases, with 9 bases between the two germline ends. Per the germline V gene, CDR1 is SGHVS and CDR2 is FQNEAQ. The CDR3, as DNA: TGTGCCAGCAGCTTCGACTCCCTCTCCTACGAGCAGTACTTC. Translation gives CASSFDSLSYEQYF. Filled out from reference TRBV7-8 and TRBJ2-7, the complete variable domain reads GAGVSQSPRYKVAKRGQDVALRCDPISGHVSLFWYQQALGQGPEFLTYFQNEAQLDKSGLPSDRFFAERPEGSVSTLKIQRTQQEDSAVYLCASSFDSLSYEQYFGPGTRLTVT.

This clonotype has a handful of counts. The chain recombines TRBV7-9 with TRBJ2-7; weak D call: TRBD1 (6 bases). The germline V gene encodes CDR1 SEHNR and CDR2 FQNEAQ (reference sequence). The CDR3 covers 15 residues. With 6 bases removed from V and 6 bases from J, the gap between germline ends came to 21 bases. The CDR3 reads CASSPGIVAGAEQYF. For the CDR3, the DNA is TGTGCCAGCAGTCCGGGTATTGTGGCAGGGGCCGAGCAGTACTTC.

The V gene is TRBV4-1, the J gene TRBJ2-5; D gene uncertain. Germline loops: CDR1 MGHRA, CDR2 YSYEKL. The germline V and J ends were trimmed by 2 bases and 7 bases, with 11 bases remaining between them. This CDR3 contains 13 residues. The CDR3 nucleotides read TGCGCCAGCAGCCAACTCACCGAAGGGACCCAGTACTTC. Protein product: CASSQLTEGTQYF.

As regards this clonotype: Being one base from a much bigger clone, this may be a read error. The chain carries TRBV29-1 and TRBJ2-2; 8 bases fit TRBD1. The germline V gene encodes CDR1 SQVTM and CDR2 ANQGSEA. This CDR3 is built from 15 residues. The CDR3 DNA reads TGCAGCGTTCAGGACAGGGCCGCGCGAACCGAGGAGCTGTTTTTT. As protein: CSVQDRAARTEELFF.

This clonotype has only one observation. A clone one base away is much larger, so this may be a read error. This chain links TRBV14 with TRBJ1-2; a possible D gene is TRBD1 (5 bases). The CDR3 contains 12 residues. V lost 6 bases to trimming and J lost 9 bases, with 14 bases between them. Germline V gene sequence: CDR1 SGHDN, CDR2 FVKESK. DNA of the CDR3: TGTGCCAGCAGTCCCCGCTCGGGGCGCTACACCTTC. It encodes CASSPRSGRYTF.

This clonotype showed up many times. V is TRBV9 and J is TRBJ1-3; D not certain. Germline values: CDR1 SGDLS, CDR2 YYNGEE. The CDR3 runs 15 residues. V lost 0 bases to trimming and J lost 4 bases, with 11 bases between them. The DNA of the CDR3 is TGTGCCAGCAGCGTAGAGGGAGGTATCGGAAACACCATATATTTT. This translates into CASSVEGGIGNTIYF.

Note on this clonotype: Relative to the germline gene, one junction end is altered; a read error may explain this. V gene TRBV5-1 combines with J gene TRBJ1-2; 8 positions agree with TRBD1. Germline V CDR1 and CDR2: SGHRS, YFSETQ. This CDR3 has 15 residues. DNA of the CDR3: TGCGCCAACAGCTTCGGACCGGGACAGGCGGATGGCTACACCTTC. Protein sequence: CANSFGPGQADGYTF.

The V call is TRBV6-1, the J call TRBJ1-2; possibly TRBD1 for D (5 bases). Trimming left V 1 base short and J 4 bases short, with 10 bases between. There are 14 residues in the CDR3. Germline CDR1 is MNHNS and CDR2 is SASEGT. The CDR3 region has the DNA TGTGCCAGCAGTGAAGACTGGACATCCTATGGCTACACCTTC. Translating gives CASSEDWTSYGYTF.

The J gene is TRBJ1-3, the V gene TRBV5-6; no firm D call. The CDR3 runs 13 residues. Trimming removed 3 bases from V and 5 bases from J, with 9 bases in between. Germline CDR1 reads SGHDT; CDR2 reads YYEEEE. DNA for the CDR3: TGTGCCAGCAGCTCGAAACCGAGAAACACCATATATTTT. Encoded protein: CASSSKPRNTIYF.

This clonotype was counted only a few times. This chain links TRBV14 with TRBJ1-1; D perhaps matches TRBD1 (5 bases). The CDR3 consists of 15 residues. Deletions cut 0 bases from V and 1 base from J, with 9 bases between. The V gene's germline CDR1 is SGHDN and CDR2 FVKESK. CDR3 sequence: CASSQEYDRNTEAFF. The CDR3 bases are TGTGCCAGCAGCCAAGAGTATGACAGGAACACTGAAGCTTTCTTT.

This clonotype came up a few times. The V call is TRBV7-3, the J call TRBJ2-5, with TRBD2 matching over 8 bases. The germline CDR1 and CDR2 sequences are SGHTA and FQGTGA. The CDR3 runs to 15 residues. Trimming took 3 bases from V and 4 from J; bases not matched to a gene: 7. CDR3 in amino acids: CASSLDRGGGETQYF. DNA for the CDR3: TGTGCCAGCAGCTTGGATCGGGGGGGCGGAGAGACCCAGTACTTC.

This clonotype was detected many times. The rearrangement uses TRBV2 and TRBJ2-7; 10 bases align to TRBD2. Germline loops: CDR1 SNHLY, CDR2 FYNNEI. V was clipped by 6 bases and J by 6 bases; unmatched bases: 8. This CDR3 is 14 amino acids long. The CDR3 DNA reads as TGTGCCAGCAGGACGGCCGGGACTAGCGTCGAGCAGTACTTC. This gives the protein CASRTAGTSVEQYF.

The chain couples TRBV7-6 to TRBJ1-1; 10 bases line up with TRBD1. J lost 1 base, V lost 6 bases, and 11 bases had no gene match. Germline CDR1 is SGHVS and CDR2 is FNYEAQ. This CDR3 contains 17 residues. The CDR3 DNA is TGTGCCAGCAGTTGGGACAGGGGCGAGATTTCGAACACTGAAGCTTTCTTT. Encoded protein: CASSWDRGEISNTEAFF.

The CDR3 sequence is CASQNEGGETQYF. DNA for the CDR3: TGTGCCAGCCAAAATGAGGGAGGGGAGACCCAGTACTTC. V usage is TRBV6-5 and J usage is TRBJ2-5; 7 bases fit TRBD2. Germline-derived CDR1 and CDR2 are MNHEY and SVGAGI. With 8 bases clipped from V and 5 bases from J, the junction kept 8 bases outside the gene matches. The CDR3 has 13 residues.

This clonotype showed up many times. V gene TRBV7-3 combines with J gene TRBJ1-1, with D unclear. Trimming left V 5 bases short and J 5 bases short, with 12 bases between. CDR1 is SGHTA, CDR2 FQGTGA, per germline. The CDR3 is 13 amino acids. DNA of the CDR3: TGTGCCAGCAGCAAACTCACGGGGACTGAAGCTTTCTTT. Translated: CASSKLTGTEAFF.

This clonotype was observed many times. V is TRBV7-9 and J is TRBJ2-5, with TRBD2 identical over 10 bases. This CDR3 spans 15 amino acids. The junction had 4 bases not matched to a gene; V was cut back by 4 bases and J by 2 bases. CDR1 is SEHNR and CDR2 is FQNEAQ in the germline V gene (reference sequence). The CDR3 spells CASSSSLAGQETQYF. DNA of the CDR3: TGTGCCAGCAGCTCATCACTAGCGGGACAAGAGACCCAGTACTTC.

The genes are TRBV12-3 or TRBV12-4 and TRBJ2-2; 7 positions match TRBD1. The CDR3 spans 13 residues. V was clipped by 6 bases and J by 7 bases; unmatched bases: 5. The CDR3 loop is CASSHRGIGELFF. CDR3 nucleotide sequence: TGTGCCAGCAGCCACAGGGGAATCGGGGAGCTGTTTTTT.